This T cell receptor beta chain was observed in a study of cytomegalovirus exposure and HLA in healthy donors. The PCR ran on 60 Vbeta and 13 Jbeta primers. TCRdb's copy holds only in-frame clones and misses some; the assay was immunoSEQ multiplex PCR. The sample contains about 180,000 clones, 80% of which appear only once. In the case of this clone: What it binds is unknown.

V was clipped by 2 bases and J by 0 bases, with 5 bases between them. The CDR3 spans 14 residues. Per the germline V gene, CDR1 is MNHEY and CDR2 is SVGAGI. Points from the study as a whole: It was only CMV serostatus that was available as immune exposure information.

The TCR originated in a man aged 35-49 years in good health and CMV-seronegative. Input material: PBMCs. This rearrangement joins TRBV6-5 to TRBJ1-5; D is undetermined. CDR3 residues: CASSYSSSNQPQHF. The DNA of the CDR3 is TGTGCCAGCAGTTACAGCTCTAGCAATCAGCCCCAGCATTTT.